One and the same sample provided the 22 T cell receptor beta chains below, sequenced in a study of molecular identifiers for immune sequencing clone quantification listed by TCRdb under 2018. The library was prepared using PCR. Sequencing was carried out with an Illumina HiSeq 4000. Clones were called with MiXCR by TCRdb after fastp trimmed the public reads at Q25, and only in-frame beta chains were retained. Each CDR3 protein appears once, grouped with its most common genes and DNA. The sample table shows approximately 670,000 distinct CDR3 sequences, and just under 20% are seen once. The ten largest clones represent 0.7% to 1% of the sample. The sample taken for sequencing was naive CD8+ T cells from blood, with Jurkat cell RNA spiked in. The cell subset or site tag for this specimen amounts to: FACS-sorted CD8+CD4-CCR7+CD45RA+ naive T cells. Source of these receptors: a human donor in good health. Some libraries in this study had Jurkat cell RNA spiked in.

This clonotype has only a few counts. The CDR3 spells CASSLPGQHNEQFF. DNA for the CDR3: TGTGCCAGCAGTTTGCCGGGACAACACAATGAGCAGTTCTTC. The chain joins TRBV12-3 or TRBV12-4 to TRBJ2-1, with D possibly matching TRBD1 (6 bases). The CDR3 runs to 14 residues. Deletions cut 3 bases from V and 5 bases from J, with 11 bases between.

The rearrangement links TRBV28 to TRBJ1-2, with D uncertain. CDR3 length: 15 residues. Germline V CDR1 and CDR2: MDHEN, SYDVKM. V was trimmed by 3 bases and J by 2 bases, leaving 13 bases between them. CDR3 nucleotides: TGTGCCAGCAGTTTTTGGGCAAGAAGAAACTATGGCTACACCTTC. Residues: CASSFWARRNYGYTF.

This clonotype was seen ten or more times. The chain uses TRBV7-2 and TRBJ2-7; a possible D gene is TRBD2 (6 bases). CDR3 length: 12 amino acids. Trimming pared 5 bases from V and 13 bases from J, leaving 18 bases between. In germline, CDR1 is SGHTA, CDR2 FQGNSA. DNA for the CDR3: TGTGCCAGCAGCCCCATCGGAGGGAGGAGATACTTC. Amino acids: CASSPIGGRRYF.

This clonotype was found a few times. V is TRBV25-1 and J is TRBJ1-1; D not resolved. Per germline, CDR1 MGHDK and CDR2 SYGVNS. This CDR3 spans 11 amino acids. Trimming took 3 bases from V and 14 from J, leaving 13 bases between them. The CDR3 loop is CASSDFGLAFF. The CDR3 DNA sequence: TGTGCCAGCAGTGATTTTGGGTTGGCCTTCTTT. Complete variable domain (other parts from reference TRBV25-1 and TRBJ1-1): EADIYQTPRYLVIGTGKKITLECSQTMGHDKMYWYQQDPGMELHLIHYSYGVNSTEKGDLSSESTVSRIRTEHFPLTLESARPSHTSQYLCASSDFGLAFFGQGTRLTVV.

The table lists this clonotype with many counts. This chain's CDR3 is CASSPPAGAVRNEQYF. CDR3 bases: TGTGCCAGCTCACCACCAGCCGGGGCTGTGAGGAACGAGCAGTACTTC. The chain couples TRBV18 to TRBJ2-7; D is possibly TRBD1 or TRBD2 (5 bases each). CDR3 size: 16 residues. Germline V gives CDR1 KGHSH, CDR2 LQKENI. Between the trimmed V and J ends, which lost 0 bases and 5 bases, there was a span of 17 bases. Together with reference TRBV18 and TRBJ2-7, the CDR3 gives the full variable domain: NAGVMQNPRHLVRRRGQEARLRCSPMKGHSHVYWYRQLPEEGLKFMVYLQKENIIDESGMPKERFSAEFPKEGPSILRIQQVVRGDSAAYFCASSPPAGAVRNEQYFGPGTRLTVT.

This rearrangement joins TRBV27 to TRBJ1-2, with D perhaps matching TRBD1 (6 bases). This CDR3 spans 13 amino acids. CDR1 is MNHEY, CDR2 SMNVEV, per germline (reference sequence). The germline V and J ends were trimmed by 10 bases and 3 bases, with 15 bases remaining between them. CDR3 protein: CATSTGTHYGYTF. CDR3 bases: TGTGCCACCTCTACAGGGACACACTATGGCTACACCTTC.

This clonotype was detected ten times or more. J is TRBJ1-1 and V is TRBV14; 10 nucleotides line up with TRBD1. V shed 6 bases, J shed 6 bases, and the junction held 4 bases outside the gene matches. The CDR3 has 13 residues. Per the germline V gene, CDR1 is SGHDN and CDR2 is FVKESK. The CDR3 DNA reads TGTGCCAGCAGGACAGGGGGCGCTTCTGAAGCTTTCTTT. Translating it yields CASRTGGASEAFF. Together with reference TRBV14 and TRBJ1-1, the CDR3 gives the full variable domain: EAGVTQFPSHSVIEKGQTVTLRCDPISGHDNLYWYRRVMGKEIKFLLHFVKESKQDESGMPNNRFLAERTGGTYSTLKVQPAELEDSGVYFCASRTGGASEAFFGQGTRLTVV.

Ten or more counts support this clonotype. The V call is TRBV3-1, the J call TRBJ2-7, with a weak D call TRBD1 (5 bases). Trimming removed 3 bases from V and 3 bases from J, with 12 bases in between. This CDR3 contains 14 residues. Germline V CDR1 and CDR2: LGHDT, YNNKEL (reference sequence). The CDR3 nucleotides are TGTGCCAGCAGCCATCTAGACAGAGACTACGAGCAGTACTTC. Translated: CASSHLDRDYEQYF.

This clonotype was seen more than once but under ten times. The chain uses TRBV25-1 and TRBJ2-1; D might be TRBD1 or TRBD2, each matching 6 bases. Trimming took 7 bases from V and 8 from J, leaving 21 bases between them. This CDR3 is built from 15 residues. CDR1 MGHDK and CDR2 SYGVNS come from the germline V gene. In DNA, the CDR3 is TGTGCCAGCAACCCGCCGGGGGCACGAAGTTATGAGCAGTTCTTC. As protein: CASNPPGARSYEQFF.

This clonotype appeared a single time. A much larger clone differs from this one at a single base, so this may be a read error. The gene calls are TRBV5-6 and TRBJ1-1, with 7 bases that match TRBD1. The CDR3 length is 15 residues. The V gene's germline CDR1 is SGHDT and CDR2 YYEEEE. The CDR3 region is CASSTRGQMNTKAFF. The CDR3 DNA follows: TGTGCCAGCAGCACTAGGGGGCAGATGAACACTAAAGCTTTCTTT.

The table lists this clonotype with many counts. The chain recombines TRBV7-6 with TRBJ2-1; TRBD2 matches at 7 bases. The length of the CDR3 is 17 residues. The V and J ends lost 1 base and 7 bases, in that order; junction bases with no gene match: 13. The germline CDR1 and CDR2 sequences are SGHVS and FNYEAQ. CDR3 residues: CASSLGGGIGTPNEQFF. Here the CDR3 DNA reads TGTGCCAGCAGCTTAGGCGGGGGTATCGGGACTCCTAATGAGCAGTTCTTC.

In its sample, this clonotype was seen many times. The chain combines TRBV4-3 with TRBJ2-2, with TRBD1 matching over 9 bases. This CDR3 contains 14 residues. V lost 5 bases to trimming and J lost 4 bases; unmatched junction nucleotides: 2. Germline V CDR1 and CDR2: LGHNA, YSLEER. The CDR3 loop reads CASSKDRGTGELFF. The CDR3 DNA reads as TGCGCCAGCAGCAAGGACAGGGGCACCGGGGAGCTGTTTTTT.

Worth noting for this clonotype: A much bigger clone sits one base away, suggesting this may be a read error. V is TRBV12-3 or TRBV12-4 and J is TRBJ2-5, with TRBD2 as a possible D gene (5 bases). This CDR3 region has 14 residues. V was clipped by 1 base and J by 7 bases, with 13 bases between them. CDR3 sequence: CASSLVAGGRTQYF. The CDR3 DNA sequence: TGTGCCAGCAGTTTAGTAGCAGGCGGGCGGACCCAGTACTTC.

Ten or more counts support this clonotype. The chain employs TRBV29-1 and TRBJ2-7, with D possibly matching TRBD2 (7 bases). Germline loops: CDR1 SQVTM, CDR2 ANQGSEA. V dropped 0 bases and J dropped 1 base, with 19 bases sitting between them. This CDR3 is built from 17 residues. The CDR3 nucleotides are TGCAGCGTTGAAGAAGCGGATGGGGGGGGCCTTTCCTACGAGCAGTACTTC. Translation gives CSVEEADGGGLSYEQYF.

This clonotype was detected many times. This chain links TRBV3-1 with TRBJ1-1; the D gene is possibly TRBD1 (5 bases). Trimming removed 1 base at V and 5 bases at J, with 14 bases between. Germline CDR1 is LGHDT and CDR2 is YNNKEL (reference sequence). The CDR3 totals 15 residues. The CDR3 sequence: CASSQGPGSGTEAFF. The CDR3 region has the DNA TGTGCCAGCAGCCAAGGGCCAGGGAGTGGTACTGAAGCTTTCTTT. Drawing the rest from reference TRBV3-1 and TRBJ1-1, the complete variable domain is DTAVSQTPKYLVTQMGNDKSIKCEQNLGHDTMYWYKQDSKKFLKIMFSYNNKELIINETVPNRFSPKSPDKAHLNLHINSLELGDSAVYFCASSQGPGSGTEAFFGQGTRLTVV.

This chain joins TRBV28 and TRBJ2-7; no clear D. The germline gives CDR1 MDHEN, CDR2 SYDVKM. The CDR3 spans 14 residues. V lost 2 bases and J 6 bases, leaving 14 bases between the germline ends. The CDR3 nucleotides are TGTGCCAGCAGTTTACCTGGCTACCTTGGCGAGCAGTACTTC. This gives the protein CASSLPGYLGEQYF. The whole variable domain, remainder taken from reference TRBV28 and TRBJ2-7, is DVKVTQSSRYLVKRTGEKVFLECVQDMDHENMFWYRQDPGLGLRLIYFSYDVKMKEKGDIPEGYSVSREKKERFSLILESASTNQTSMYLCASSLPGYLGEQYFGPGTRLTVT.

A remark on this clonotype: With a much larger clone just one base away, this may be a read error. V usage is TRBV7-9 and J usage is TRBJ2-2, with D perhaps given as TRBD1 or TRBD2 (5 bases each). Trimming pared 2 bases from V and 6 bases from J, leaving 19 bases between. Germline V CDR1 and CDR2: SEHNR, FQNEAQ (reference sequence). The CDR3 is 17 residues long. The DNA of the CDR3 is TGTGCCAGCAGCTTATTGGGCTGGGACGGGGACGCCGGGGAGCTGTTTTTT. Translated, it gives CASSLLGWDGDAGELFF.

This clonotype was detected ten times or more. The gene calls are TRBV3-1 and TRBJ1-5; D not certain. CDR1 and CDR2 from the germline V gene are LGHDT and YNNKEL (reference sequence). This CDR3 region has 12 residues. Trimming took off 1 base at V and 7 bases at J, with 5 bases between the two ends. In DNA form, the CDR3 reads TGTGCCAGCAGCCAAGTCAACCAGCCCCAGCATTTT. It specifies CASSQVNQPQHF.

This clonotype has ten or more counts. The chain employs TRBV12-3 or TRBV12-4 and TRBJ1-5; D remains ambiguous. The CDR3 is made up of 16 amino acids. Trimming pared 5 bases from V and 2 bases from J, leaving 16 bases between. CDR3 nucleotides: TGTGCCAGCAGTCCGGAGTCCCTCGGCGGCAATCAGCCCCAGCATTTT. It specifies CASSPESLGGNQPQHF.

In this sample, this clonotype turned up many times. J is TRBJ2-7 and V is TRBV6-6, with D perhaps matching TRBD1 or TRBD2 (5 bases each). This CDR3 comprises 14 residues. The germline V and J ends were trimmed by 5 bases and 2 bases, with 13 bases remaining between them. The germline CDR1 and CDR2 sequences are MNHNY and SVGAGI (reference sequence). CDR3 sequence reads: CASSNPGATYEQYF. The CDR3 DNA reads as TGTGCCAGCAGTAACCCCGGGGCCACCTACGAGCAGTACTTC.

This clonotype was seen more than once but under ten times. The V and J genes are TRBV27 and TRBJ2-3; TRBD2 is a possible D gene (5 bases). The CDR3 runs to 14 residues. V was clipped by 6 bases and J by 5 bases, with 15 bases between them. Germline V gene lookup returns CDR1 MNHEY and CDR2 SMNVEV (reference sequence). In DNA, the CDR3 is TGTGCCAGCAGCGTAGCGTCTTCGCTAGATACGCAGTATTTT. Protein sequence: CASSVASSLDTQYF.

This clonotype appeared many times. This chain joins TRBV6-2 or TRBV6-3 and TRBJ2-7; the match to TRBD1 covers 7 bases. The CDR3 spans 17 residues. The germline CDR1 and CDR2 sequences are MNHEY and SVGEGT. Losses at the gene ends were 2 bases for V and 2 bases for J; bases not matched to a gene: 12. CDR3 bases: TGTGCCAGCAGTTACCGACTAACAGGGGATGCCACCTACGAGCAGTACTTC. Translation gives CASSYRLTGDATYEQYF.